One sample yielded the 31 T cell receptor beta chains listed below, sequenced in a study of T cells in Graves' hyperthyroidism and ophthalmopathy. RNA transcripts yielded amplified TCR beta CDR3 regions. An initial round of RT-PCR targeting the TCR CDR3 relied on the HTBI primer set. A single record per CDR3 protein comes from TCRdb applying MiXCR to the multiplex PCR reads. Of about 560,000 distinct CDR3 sequences listed, approximately 15% are singletons. Sequencing was performed on blood. The receptors were gathered from a woman in her late teens or twenties with Graves' hyperthyroidism.

This clonotype was counted a single time. V gene TRBV25-1 combines with J gene TRBJ2-7; D call uncertain. V was shortened by 5 bases and J by 3 bases, with 11 bases between the two germline ends. The CDR3 is made up of 13 amino acids. Germline CDR1 is MGHDK and CDR2 is SYGVNS. The CDR3 loop reads CASSSVRVYEQYF. The CDR3 nucleotides are TGTGCCAGCAGTAGCGTCCGGGTCTACGAGCAGTACTTC.

There are many counts of this clonotype. The chain employs TRBV2 and TRBJ1-2, with no clear D. Germline V gene sequence: CDR1 SNHLY, CDR2 FYNNEI. The length of the CDR3 is 13 residues. The V end was cut by 0 bases, the J end by 5 bases, with 7 bases between. CDR3 sequence: CASSEASRYGYTF. The CDR3 DNA reads TGTGCCAGCAGTGAAGCCTCACGGTATGGCTACACCTTC.

This clonotype was counted ten times or more. The V and J genes are TRBV28 and TRBJ2-1; 9 nucleotides line up with TRBD1. This CDR3 has 15 residues. Losses at the gene ends were 3 bases for V and 8 bases for J; bases not matched to a gene: 8. CDR1 and CDR2 from the germline V gene are MDHEN and SYDVKM. This CDR3 reads CASSFGTGMSDEQFF. CDR3 nucleotide sequence: TGTGCCAGCAGTTTCGGGACAGGGATGTCGGATGAGCAGTTCTTC.

This clonotype was counted ten times or more. The chain is built from TRBV6-1 and TRBJ1-1, with D uncertain. V was clipped by 3 bases and J by 2 bases, with 7 bases between them. Per germline, CDR1 MNHNS and CDR2 SASEGT. The CDR3 sequence is 13 residues long. The DNA for the CDR3 is TGTGCCAGCAGTGAGCGGGGAAACACTGAAGCTTTCTTT. Translated, it gives CASSERGNTEAFF.

This clonotype was picked up a small number of times. This chain uses TRBV6-7 with TRBJ2-6, with a possible D match to TRBD2 (6 bases). TRBV6-7 counts as an open reading frame of uncertain function. CDR3 length: 18 residues. Trimming pared 5 bases from V and 1 base from J, leaving 18 bases between. The CDR3 DNA reads TGTGCCAGCAGTACCCTAGCGATAGCCCCTTCTGGGGCCAACGTCCTGACTTTC. This translates into CASSTLAIAPSGANVLTF.

The genes are TRBV20-1 and TRBJ2-3, with 12 bases identical to TRBD2. Germline CDR1 and CDR2: DFQATT and SNEGSKA (reference sequence). This CDR3 has 17 amino acids. Trimming removed 2 bases from V and 5 bases from J; junction bases left unmatched: 11. The CDR3 DNA follows: TGCAGTGCTAGAAGACTAGCGGGAGTGGGGTTGGGAGATACGCAGTATTTT. This codes for CSARRLAGVGLGDTQYF.

This clonotype was counted a few times. DNA of the CDR3: TGTGCCAGCAGCTTAAAAAGGCTTCCAAGGGTGGGGGATCAGCCCCAGCATTTT. It is translated as CASSLKRLPRVGDQPQHF. This chain joins TRBV7-9 and TRBJ1-5; a weak D match, TRBD1 (5 bases). V lost 2 bases, J lost 5 bases, and 22 bases lay in between. Germline V CDR1 and CDR2: SEHNR, FQNEAQ (reference sequence). The CDR3 totals 18 residues. Full variable domain (remainder filled in from reference TRBV7-9 and TRBJ1-5): DTGVSQNPRHKITKRGQNVTFRCDPISEHNRLYWYRQTLGQGPEFLTYFQNEAQLEKSRLLSDRFSAERPKGSFSTLEIQRTEQGDSAMYLCASSLKRLPRVGDQPQHFGDGTRLSIL.

This clonotype was counted ten times or more. The V and J genes are TRBV7-2 and TRBJ2-3; 10 bases are shared with TRBD1. Losses at the gene ends were 5 bases for V and 0 bases for J; bases not matched to a gene: 8. Per germline, CDR1 SGHTA and CDR2 FQGNSA. The CDR3 is made up of 17 amino acids. Here the CDR3 DNA reads TGTGCCAGCAGCGGAACCGGGACAGGGGTTAGCACAGATACGCAGTATTTT. Protein: CASSGTGTGVSTDTQYF.

This clonotype was seen repeatedly, ten times or more. The V and J genes are TRBV11-3 and TRBJ2-1; D is unclear. The germline V gene encodes CDR1 SGHNT and CDR2 YENEEA. This CDR3 has 17 residues. Trimming shortened V by 3 bases and J by 2 bases, and 17 bases separated the two germline ends. CDR3 in DNA: TGTGCCAGCAGCTTCCTCCTTACCGTTCGCGCCTACAATGAGCAGTTCTTC. Encoded protein: CASSFLLTVRAYNEQFF.

This clonotype was recorded a few times. The J gene is TRBJ1-1, the V gene TRBV20-1; D uncertain. From germline, CDR1 is DFQATT and CDR2 SNEGSKA (reference sequence). CDR3 length: 11 amino acids. Between the trimmed V and J ends, which lost 0 bases and 11 bases, there was a span of 10 bases. The CDR3 here is CSARDRVLAFF. The CDR3 nucleotides are TGCAGTGCTAGAGATCGAGTTTTGGCTTTCTTT.

The J gene is TRBJ1-2, the V gene TRBV7-9; D unresolved. The CDR3 runs 14 residues. CDR1 is SEHNR and CDR2 is FQNEAQ in the germline V gene (reference sequence). Trimming cost V 4 bases and J 5 bases, with 14 bases left between them. The CDR3 coding sequence is TGTGCCAGCAGCTCGAAGCAGACTGGATATGGCTACACCTTC. This translates into CASSSKQTGYGYTF. The full variable domain, with the rest looked up from reference TRBV7-9 and TRBJ1-2, is DTGVSQNPRHKITKRGQNVTFRCDPISEHNRLYWYRQTLGQGPEFLTYFQNEAQLEKSRLLSDRFSAERPKGSFSTLEIQRTEQGDSAMYLCASSSKQTGYGYTFGSGTRLTVV.

The chain has TRBV15 and TRBJ1-4; weak D call: TRBD1 (5 bases). Deletions cut 1 base from V and 8 bases from J, with 8 bases between. CDR3 size: 13 residues. CDR1 and CDR2 (germline): LNHNV, YYDKDF (reference sequence). CDR3 sequence: CATSRAGGEKLFF. CDR3 DNA sequence: TGTGCCACCAGCAGAGCGGGGGGAGAAAAACTGTTTTTT. The variable domain in full, completed from reference TRBV15 and TRBJ1-4, reads DAMVIQNPRYQVTQFGKPVTLSCSQTLNHNVMYWYQQKSSQAPKLLFHYYDKDFNNEADTPDNFQSRRPNTSFCFLDIRSPGLGDTAMYLCATSRAGGEKLFFGSGTQLSVL.

This clonotype has more than one count but fewer than ten. The chain couples TRBV10-2 to TRBJ2-2, with TRBD1 identical over 7 bases. V was clipped by 2 bases and J by 1 base; unmatched bases: 1. The germline V gene encodes CDR1 WSHSY and CDR2 SAAADI. CDR3 length equals 15 residues. DNA of the CDR3: TGCGCCAGCAGTGAGGGGACAGTGAACACCGGGGAGCTGTTTTTT. It is translated as CASSEGTVNTGELFF.

This clonotype was seen ten or more times. The chain combines TRBV6-1 with TRBJ2-7; D might be TRBD2 (5 bases). The V gene's germline CDR1 is MNHNS and CDR2 SASEGT. Trimming removed 0 bases from V and 6 bases from J, with 15 bases in between. The CDR3 contains 15 residues. The CDR3 reads CASSEALTNPTEQYF. The CDR3 DNA sequence: TGTGCCAGCAGTGAAGCGTTGACTAATCCGACCGAGCAGTACTTC.

This clonotype was seen more than once but under ten times. This chain connects TRBV14 to TRBJ2-1; D is ambiguous. The CDR3 loop spans 12 amino acids. V was trimmed by 0 bases and J by 10 bases, leaving 7 bases between them. Germline V CDR1 and CDR2: SGHDN, FVKESK. This CDR3 reads CASSQEIGEQFF. CDR3 sequence (DNA): TGTGCCAGCAGCCAAGAGATTGGGGAGCAGTTCTTC.

This clonotype was detected many times. The V and J genes are TRBV5-1 and TRBJ2-7; possibly TRBD2 for D (6 bases). V was shortened by 4 bases and J by 2 bases, with 10 bases between the two germline ends. Germline loops: CDR1 SGHRS, CDR2 YFSETQ. The CDR3 spans 13 residues. The CDR3 sequence: CASSVAAAYEQYF. The CDR3 DNA reads TGCGCCAGCAGCGTAGCGGCGGCCTACGAGCAGTACTTC.

V usage is TRBV7-2 and J usage is TRBJ2-1; D is unclear. The germline V gene has CDR1 SGHTA and CDR2 FQGNSA. This CDR3 contains 15 residues. V was shortened by 5 bases and J by 3 bases, with 14 bases between the two germline ends. The CDR3 is CASSRQGRNYNEQFF. CDR3 bases: TGTGCCAGCAGCAGACAAGGACGGAACTACAATGAGCAGTTCTTC.

This clonotype was detected many times. This chain joins TRBV11-2 and TRBJ1-2, with a tentative D call TRBD1 (5 bases). The germline V gene encodes CDR1 SGHAT and CDR2 FQNNGV. This CDR3 is 15 amino acids long. Trimming shortened V by 3 bases and J by 6 bases, and 17 bases separated the two germline ends. As DNA, the CDR3 is TGTGCCAGCAGCTTCCCAGGCGGGGGGAGGGATGGCTACACCTTC. Its translation is CASSFPGGGRDGYTF. The whole variable domain, filled in from reference TRBV11-2 and TRBJ1-2, reads EAGVAQSPRYKIIEKRQSVAFWCNPISGHATLYWYQQILGQGPKLLIQFQNNGVVDDSQLPKDRFSAERLKGVDSTLKIQPAKLEDSAVYLCASSFPGGGRDGYTFGSGTRLTVV.

This clonotype turned up a few times. J is TRBJ2-7 and V is TRBV20-1; D remains ambiguous. Trimming removed 0 bases at V and 0 bases at J, with 21 bases between. The CDR3 consists of 18 residues. Germline lookup yields CDR1 DFQATT and CDR2 SNEGSKA (reference sequence). The CDR3 region is CSAREFGRWLDNSYEQYF. The CDR3 DNA sequence: TGCAGTGCTAGAGAATTTGGGCGCTGGCTAGACAACTCCTACGAGCAGTACTTC.

This chain links TRBV7-6 with TRBJ1-1; TRBD1 is a possible D gene (5 bases). The V and J ends lost 1 base and 6 bases respectively, with 24 bases between them. In germline, CDR1 is SGHVS, CDR2 FNYEAQ. This CDR3 is 18 amino acids long. The CDR3 loop is CASSLEVLGGSVSAEAFF. CDR3 coding DNA: TGTGCCAGCAGCTTAGAAGTGTTGGGGGGATCGGTGAGCGCTGAAGCTTTCTTT.

This clonotype was observed many times. V gene TRBV7-2 combines with J gene TRBJ1-1; 12 nucleotides agree with TRBD1. The CDR3 is 13 amino acids. Trimming at V came to 5 bases and at J to 9 bases, leaving 4 bases not matched to a gene. Germline CDR1 SGHTA, CDR2 FQGNSA. The CDR3, as DNA: TGTGCCAGCAGCCTGGGACAGGGGGCGAAAGCTTTCTTT. The encoded protein is CASSLGQGAKAFF.

This chain uses TRBV11-2 with TRBJ2-4; the match to TRBD1 covers 8 bases. With V trimmed by 5 bases and J by 11 bases, 8 bases remained unmatched. CDR3 length: 13 amino acids. CDR1 SGHAT and CDR2 FQNNGV come from the germline V gene. The CDR3 nucleotides are TGTGCCAGCAGCGCGGACAGGGCGCGGGTTCAGTACTTC. It is translated as CASSADRARVQYF.

This clonotype was seen repeatedly, ten times or more. J is TRBJ2-3 and V is TRBV5-1; a possible D gene is TRBD2 (6 bases). The CDR3 length is 14 residues. V dropped 0 bases and J dropped 6 bases, with 11 bases sitting between them. Looked up from germline, CDR1 is SGHRS and CDR2 is YFSETQ. The CDR3 DNA reads as TGCGCCAGCAGCTTGGGCGGGGTACCGGATACGCAGTATTTT. As protein: CASSLGGVPDTQYF.

This clonotype was counted at least ten times. This chain links TRBV20-1 with TRBJ2-1; TRBD2 agrees at 7 bases. CDR1 DFQATT and CDR2 SNEGSKA come from the germline V gene (reference sequence). The CDR3 has 17 residues. Germline trimming cut 1 base from V and 4 bases from J; bases unmatched to any gene: 13. The CDR3 DNA is TGCAGTGCTAGAGTCCGGACTAGTGTAATAGTGTACAATGAGCAGTTCTTC. Its protein is CSARVRTSVIVYNEQFF.

The J gene is TRBJ2-3, the V gene TRBV18; D not resolved. The CDR3 sequence is 13 residues long. CDR1 and CDR2 (germline): KGHSH, LQKENI. V lost 3 bases and J lost 6, with 10 bases in between. CDR3 sequence: CASSPSGPDTQYF. CDR3 DNA sequence: TGTGCCAGCTCACCCTCGGGTCCGGATACGCAGTATTTT.

The genes are TRBV6-1 and TRBJ1-4; 7 positions agree with TRBD1. Losses at the gene ends were 7 bases for V and 6 bases for J; bases not matched to a gene: 8. Germline V CDR1 and CDR2: MNHNS, SASEGT. The CDR3 runs to 14 residues. CDR3 sequence: CASTSGTADEKLFF. Here the CDR3 DNA reads TGTGCCAGCACTTCCGGGACAGCCGATGAAAAACTGTTTTTT.

This clonotype was picked up a small number of times. The genes are TRBV19 and TRBJ2-1; 7 bases match TRBD2. The J segment lost 2 bases and the V segment lost 6 bases, leaving 4 bases of the junction unmatched. The CDR3 runs 14 residues. Per the germline V gene, CDR1 is LNHDA and CDR2 is SQIVND (reference sequence). The CDR3, as DNA: TGTGCCAGTAGGTCTAGCGGAGCCTACAATGAGCAGTTCTTC. Protein sequence: CASRSSGAYNEQFF.

This clonotype was found a few times. The chain employs TRBV24-1 and TRBJ1-5; D ambiguous. Trimming removed 9 bases from V and 0 bases from J, with 23 bases in between. Germline V gene sequence: CDR1 KGHDR, CDR2 SFDVKD. CDR3 size: 18 residues. This CDR3 is CATEVLKLWTFSNQPQHF. The CDR3, as DNA: TGTGCCACCGAGGTACTTAAGTTATGGACTTTTAGCAATCAGCCCCAGCATTTT.

Regarding this clonotype: One base away lies a much larger clone, so this may be a sequencing read error. V and J are TRBV28 and TRBJ2-2, with TRBD2 matching over 8 bases. Looked up from germline, CDR1 is MDHEN and CDR2 is SYDVKM. The junction had 13 bases not matched to a gene; V was cut back by 7 bases and J by 6 bases. The CDR3 is made up of 16 amino acids. In DNA, the CDR3 is TGTGCCAGCAAGGGGACGGGGACTAGATTTTCCGGGGAGCTGTTTTTT. This encodes CASKGTGTRFSGELFF. The full variable domain, completed using reference TRBV28 and TRBJ2-2, is DVKVTQSSRYLVKRTGEKVFLECVQDMDHENMFWYRQDPGLGLRLIYFSYDVKMKEKGDIPEGYSVSREKKERFSLILESASTNQTSMYLCASKGTGTRFSGELFFGEGSRLTVL.

The rearrangement links TRBV15 to TRBJ2-1, with TRBD2 matching 11 bases. This CDR3 is 17 amino acids long. Trimming cost V 0 bases and J 4 bases; bases outside gene matches: 5. CDR1 LNHNV and CDR2 YYDKDF come from the germline V gene (reference sequence). The CDR3 sequence is CATSRDSSGGTYNEQFF. The CDR3 bases are TGTGCCACCAGCAGAGATTCTAGCGGGGGGACTTACAATGAGCAGTTCTTC. Full variable domain (rest looked up from reference TRBV15 and TRBJ2-1): DAMVIQNPRYQVTQFGKPVTLSCSQTLNHNVMYWYQQKSSQAPKLLFHYYDKDFNNEADTPDNFQSRRPNTSFCFLDIRSPGLGDTAMYLCATSRDSSGGTYNEQFFGPGTRLTVL.

This rearrangement joins TRBV3-1 to TRBJ1-6; D might be TRBD1 (5 bases). V was trimmed by 1 base and J by 11 bases, leaving 12 bases between them. This CDR3 spans 14 amino acids. CDR1 and CDR2 (germline): LGHDT, YNNKEL (reference sequence). The CDR3 coding sequence is TGTGCCAGCAGCCAAGTCGCAGGACAAACACCCCTCCACTTT. Translation gives CASSQVAGQTPLHF.